The 30 T cell receptor beta chains in this list originate from one sample, sequenced in a study of T cell changes during pregnancy in multiple sclerosis. Assay used: immunoSEQ multiplex PCR; TCRdb lists only in-frame clones, some missing. The table shows under 65,000 clones, with about nine tenths occurring only once. The specimen was peripheral blood, collected in the first trimester of pregnancy. These TCRs come from a female donor in good health, enrolled as a control in a pregnancy study.

This clone was recorded once. CDR3 residues: CASSLDGGTYGYTF. The CDR3 coding sequence is TGTGCCAGCAGCTTAGATGGGGGCACCTATGGCTACACCTTC. The chain uses TRBV7-2 and TRBJ1-2, with D possibly being TRBD1 (6 bases). Trimming took off 1 base at V and 4 bases at J, with 10 bases between the two ends. This CDR3 region has 14 residues. The germline V gene has CDR1 SGHTA and CDR2 FQGNSA. Variable domain in full (rest from reference TRBV7-2 and TRBJ1-2): GAGVSQSPSNKVTEKGKDVELRCDPISGHTALYWYRQSLGQGLEFLIYFQGNSAPDKSGLPSDRFSAERTGGSVSTLTIQRTQQEDSAVYLCASSLDGGTYGYTFGSGTRLTVV.

The gene calls are TRBV5-5 and TRBJ1-2, with D possibly TRBD1 on 6 matching bases. Germline V CDR1 and CDR2: SGHKS, YYEKEE (reference sequence). The CDR3 consists of 15 residues. Trimming removed 2 bases from V and 0 bases from J, with 11 bases in between. The DNA for the CDR3 is TGTGCCAGCAGCTTTACGACAGGCACTAACTATGGCTACACCTTC. Encoded protein: CASSFTTGTNYGYTF.

The genes are TRBV7-9 and TRBJ2-1, with D tentatively TRBD2 (5 bases). Deletions cut 6 bases from V and 4 bases from J, with 13 bases between. The CDR3 sequence is 14 residues long. The V gene's germline CDR1 is SEHNR and CDR2 FQNEAQ (reference sequence). The CDR3, as DNA: TGTGCCAGCAGTCCTCCGGGATATTACAATGAGCAGTTCTTC. It codes for CASSPPGYYNEQFF.

The chain is built from TRBV5-1 and TRBJ2-5; 7 bases line up with TRBD2. Germline trimming cut 2 bases from V and 1 base from J; bases unmatched to any gene: 5. This CDR3 contains 15 residues. Looked up from germline, CDR1 is SGHRS and CDR2 is YFSETQ. The CDR3 region has the DNA TGCGCCAGCAGCTTATACGGGACTATCCAAGAGACCCAGTACTTC. Its translation is CASSLYGTIQETQYF.

The chain couples TRBV19 to TRBJ1-2, with D maybe TRBD1 (6 bases). V lost 4 bases and J lost 4, with 13 bases in between. CDR3 length: 14 residues. Looked up from germline, CDR1 is LNHDA and CDR2 is SQIVND (reference sequence). The CDR3 protein is CASSNPDRSYGYTF. The CDR3 region has the DNA TGTGCCAGTAGTAATCCGGACAGAAGCTATGGCTACACCTTC.

J is TRBJ2-7 and V is TRBV5-4; TRBD2 matches 7 bases. V dropped 4 bases and J dropped 2; count of bases not matched to a gene: 9. Germline loops: CDR1 SGHNT, CDR2 YYREEE (reference sequence). The CDR3 is 15 amino acids. CDR3 bases: TGTGCCAGCAGCCCCATTCCGGGGGGAGCCTACGAGCAGTACTTC. Protein sequence: CASSPIPGGAYEQYF.

V usage is TRBV11-2 and J usage is TRBJ1-2; 8 bases are shared with TRBD1. This CDR3 region has 15 residues. V shed 4 bases and J 5 bases; nucleotides not matched to a gene: 9. Germline assignment: CDR1 SGHAT and CDR2 FQNNGV. This chain's CDR3 is CASSSSAGTGYGYTF. CDR3 sequence (DNA): TGTGCCAGCAGCTCCTCCGCCGGGACAGGTTATGGCTACACCTTC.

V is TRBV6-6 and J is TRBJ2-7, with TRBD2 identical over 10 bases. Trimming removed 7 bases from V and 3 bases from J; junction bases left unmatched: 12. The CDR3 is 16 residues long. Germline-derived CDR1 and CDR2 are MNHNY and SVGAGI (reference sequence). CDR3 sequence: CASKGGTSARLYEQYF. CDR3 DNA: TGTGCCAGCAAGGGGGGGACTAGCGCCCGCCTCTACGAGCAGTACTTC.

As to this clone: This sample also contains other DNA sequences that code for the same CDR3. The chain carries TRBV29-1 and TRBJ1-4; 8 bases map to TRBD1. Trimming removed 7 bases from V and 8 bases from J; junction bases left unmatched: 21. The CDR3 totals 17 residues. CDR1 SQVTM and CDR2 ANQGSEA come from the germline V gene. CDR3 sequence: CSATPAQGAGVGEKLFF. The CDR3 region has the DNA TGCAGCGCCACTCCCGCTCAGGGGGCGGGAGTGGGGGAAAAACTGTTTTTT.

This clone was seen a single time. The chain couples TRBV7-3 to TRBJ1-1; D not certain. Trimming shortened V by 6 bases and J by 2 bases, and 10 bases separated the two germline ends. CDR3 length equals 13 residues. Germline values: CDR1 SGHTA, CDR2 FQGTGA. The CDR3, as DNA: TGTGCCAGCAGGCAGGATCTCAACACTGAAGCTTTCTTT. This translates into CASRQDLNTEAFF.

This chain links TRBV19 with TRBJ2-3; D may be TRBD2 (6 bases). Germline values: CDR1 LNHDA, CDR2 SQIVND (reference sequence). Between the trimmed V and J ends, which lost 5 bases and 3 bases, there was a span of 15 bases. The CDR3 sequence is 15 residues long. CDR3 region: CASSAGGFGTDTQYF. The DNA of the CDR3 is TGTGCCAGTAGTGCCGGAGGGTTCGGGACAGATACGCAGTATTTT.

This clone appeared once. This chain connects TRBV7-3 to TRBJ2-5; the D gene is possibly TRBD1 (6 bases). Germline CDR1 and CDR2: SGHTA and FQGTGA. V lost 3 bases, J lost 14 bases, and 25 bases lay in between. CDR3 length: 15 residues. CDR3 coding DNA: TGTGCCAGCAGCTTGGGAGAACCGGGGACATCGGTCCTTTACTTC. Its protein is CASSLGEPGTSVLYF.

The genes are TRBV2 and TRBJ1-1; possibly TRBD1 for D (5 bases). With 2 bases removed from V and 8 bases from J, the gap between germline ends came to 21 bases. The germline gives CDR1 SNHLY, CDR2 FYNNEI. The CDR3 is made up of 16 amino acids. CDR3 nucleotide sequence: TGTGCCAGCAGTGAATTGGGACTCACCGGGTATTCAGAAGCTTTCTTT. It specifies CASSELGLTGYSEAFF.

This chain uses TRBV11-2 with TRBJ2-7; TRBD2 aligns across 9 bases. CDR1 and CDR2 (germline): SGHAT, FQNNGV. Losses at the gene ends were 3 bases for V and 3 bases for J; bases not matched to a gene: 6. The CDR3 runs to 15 residues. CDR3 protein: CASSLGTSHRYEQYF. The DNA of the CDR3 is TGTGCCAGCAGCTTGGGGACTAGCCACCGCTACGAGCAGTACTTC.

Here the CDR3 DNA reads TGCGCCAGCAGCCAAGGGGGGCTGCTGAACACTGAAGCTTTCTTT. Translation: CASSQGGLLNTEAFF. The chain is built from TRBV4-1 and TRBJ1-1, with D perhaps TRBD1 (6 bases). V dropped 1 base and J dropped 0 bases, with 9 bases sitting between them. The CDR3 runs to 15 residues. Germline values: CDR1 MGHRA, CDR2 YSYEKL.

This clone was observed a few times. This chain links TRBV15 with TRBJ2-1; 9 bases line up with TRBD2. Trimming removed 0 bases from V and 3 bases from J; junction bases left unmatched: 0. CDR3 length: 15 residues. CDR1 and CDR2 (germline): LNHNV, YYDKDF (reference sequence). Here the CDR3 reads CATSRERGGYNEQFF. The DNA for the CDR3 is TGTGCCACCAGCAGAGAGCGGGGGGGCTACAATGAGCAGTTCTTC.

The CDR3 DNA reads as TGTGCCAGCAGCGGCAGGACTAGCGGGGGGGATGAGCAGTTCTTC. Translating it yields CASSGRTSGGDEQFF. The chain links TRBV7-9 to TRBJ2-1; 15 bases are a match to TRBD2. The germline CDR1 and CDR2 sequences are SEHNR and FQNEAQ (reference sequence). The CDR3 is made up of 15 amino acids. J was trimmed by 8 bases and V by 5 bases; bases with no gene match: 4.

This chain connects TRBV27 to TRBJ2-1; 9 nucleotides line up with TRBD1. This CDR3 has 15 amino acids. Germline CDR1 reads MNHEY; CDR2 reads SMNVEV (reference sequence). Trimming took 6 bases from V and 9 from J; bases not matched to a gene: 12. In nucleotides, the CDR3 is TGTGCCAGCAGGACCCGGGACAGGGAGGTCGGTGAGCAGTTCTTC. Translating gives CASRTRDREVGEQFF.

The chain has TRBV27 and TRBJ2-5; weak D call: TRBD2 (5 bases). CDR3 length equals 17 residues. Germline loops: CDR1 MNHEY, CDR2 SMNVEV (reference sequence). V lost 1 base and J lost 2, with 17 bases in between. The DNA for the CDR3 is TGTGCCAGCAGTTTATTCCCTTCGGGTCGCGGGCAAGAGACCCAGTACTTC. It is translated as CASSLFPSGRGQETQYF.

The chain uses TRBV7-8 and TRBJ2-2; a weak D match, TRBD1 (6 bases). Trimming pared 5 bases from V and 3 bases from J, leaving 10 bases between. The V gene's germline CDR1 is SGHVS and CDR2 FQNEAQ. This CDR3 contains 14 residues. The CDR3 DNA sequence: TGTGCCAGCAGCGCCTCAGGGGACACCGGGGAGCTGTTTTTT. Its protein is CASSASGDTGELFF.

V and J are TRBV5-4 and TRBJ2-7; D is ambiguous. Trimming shortened V by 4 bases and J by 3 bases, and 8 bases separated the two germline ends. The germline CDR1 and CDR2 sequences are SGHNT and YYREEE (reference sequence). This CDR3 is built from 12 residues. The CDR3 protein is CASSPGSYEQYF. CDR3 sequence (DNA): TGTGCCAGCAGCCCAGGAAGCTACGAGCAGTACTTC. Filled out from reference TRBV5-4 and TRBJ2-7, the complete variable domain reads ETGVTQSPTHLIKTRGQQVTLRCSSQSGHNTVSWYQQALGQGPQFIFQYYREEENGRGNFPPRFSGLQFPNYSSELNVNALELDDSALYLCASSPGSYEQYFGPGTRLTVT.

The V call is TRBV2, the J call TRBJ1-3; unclear D gene. With 6 bases removed from V and 4 bases from J, the gap between germline ends came to 7 bases. Germline loops: CDR1 SNHLY, CDR2 FYNNEI. The CDR3 sequence is 12 residues long. CDR3 DNA sequence: TGTGCCAGCAGAAACATGGGAAACACCATATATTTT. Its translation: CASRNMGNTIYF.

This clone was seen more than once but under ten times. The chain recombines TRBV4-1 with TRBJ2-5; the match to TRBD2 covers 7 bases. V shed 4 bases, J shed 5 bases, and the junction held 10 bases outside the gene matches. The germline CDR1 and CDR2 sequences are MGHRA and YSYEKL. The CDR3 has 15 amino acids. For the CDR3, the DNA is TGCGCCAGCAGCCCAATGGGGGAGGGCCTGGAGACCCAGTACTTC. Its protein is CASSPMGEGLETQYF.

The chain uses TRBV6-5 and TRBJ2-2; D not resolved. Germline V gene sequence: CDR1 MNHEY, CDR2 SVGAGI. The CDR3 extends over 13 amino acids. This chain's CDR3 is CVSLSVNTGELFF. In nucleotides, the CDR3 is TGTGTTTCCCTTTCCGTTAACACCGGGGAGCTGTTTTTT.

This clone was recorded once. The chain couples TRBV7-9 to TRBJ2-3; no reliable D call. The V gene's germline CDR1 is SEHNR and CDR2 FQNEAQ (reference sequence). Trimming stripped 7 bases from V and 1 base from J, with 12 bases between. The CDR3 sequence is 14 residues long. CDR3 coding DNA: TGTGCCAGCACGATTCGAACAGGCACAGATACGCAGTATTTT. The encoded protein is CASTIRTGTDTQYF.

The chain recombines TRBV30 with TRBJ2-1, with TRBD2 matching 8 bases. The CDR3 length is 15 residues. Losses at the gene ends were 2 bases for V and 6 bases for J; bases not matched to a gene: 9. Looked up from germline, CDR1 is GTSNPN and CDR2 is SVGIG (reference sequence). CDR3 residues: CAWSPGLAGGNEQFF. The CDR3 DNA reads TGTGCCTGGAGTCCCGGACTAGCTGGAGGCAATGAGCAGTTCTTC. Together with reference TRBV30 and TRBJ2-1, the CDR3 gives the full variable domain: SQTIHQWPATLVQPVGSPLSLECTVEGTSNPNLYWYRQAAGRGLQLLFYSVGIGQISSEVPQNLSASRPQDRQFILSSKKLLLSDSGFYLCAWSPGLAGGNEQFFGPGTRLTVL.

Here the CDR3 reads CAISDQGPNQPQHF. The CDR3 DNA reads TGTGCCATCAGTGACCAGGGGCCTAATCAGCCCCAGCATTTT. This chain uses TRBV10-3 with TRBJ1-5; TRBD1 might be the D (6 bases). Looked up from germline, CDR1 is ENHRY and CDR2 is SYGVKD. This CDR3 has 14 residues. V was shortened by 3 bases and J by 4 bases, with 10 bases between the two germline ends.

V gene TRBV28 combines with J gene TRBJ2-1, with 8 bases lining up with TRBD2. Per the germline V gene, CDR1 is MDHEN and CDR2 is SYDVKM. The CDR3 runs 14 residues. J gave up 5 bases and V 5 bases, and 5 bases lay outside the gene matches. DNA of the CDR3: TGTGCCAGCAGTCCGGGACTAGGGGACAATGAGCAGTTCTTC. It codes for CASSPGLGDNEQFF.

The rearrangement links TRBV15 to TRBJ1-5; tentatively, D is TRBD1 (5 bases). CDR1 is LNHNV, CDR2 YYDKDF, per germline (reference sequence). V gave up 0 bases and J gave up 6 bases, with 12 bases separating them. The length of the CDR3 is 15 residues. The chain's CDR3 is CATSRDLGGGQPQHF. The CDR3 DNA reads TGTGCCACCAGCAGAGATCTGGGGGGAGGTCAGCCCCAGCATTTT.

V gene TRBV18 combines with J gene TRBJ2-7; 9 nucleotides agree with TRBD1. Germline V gene sequence: CDR1 KGHSH, CDR2 LQKENI. The CDR3 contains 16 residues. After removal of 4 bases from V and 2 bases from J, the junction contained 9 bases not matched to a gene. CDR3 protein: CASSRLPGTGPYEQYF. The CDR3 DNA sequence: TGTGCCAGCTCACGACTTCCCGGGACAGGGCCCTACGAGCAGTACTTC.